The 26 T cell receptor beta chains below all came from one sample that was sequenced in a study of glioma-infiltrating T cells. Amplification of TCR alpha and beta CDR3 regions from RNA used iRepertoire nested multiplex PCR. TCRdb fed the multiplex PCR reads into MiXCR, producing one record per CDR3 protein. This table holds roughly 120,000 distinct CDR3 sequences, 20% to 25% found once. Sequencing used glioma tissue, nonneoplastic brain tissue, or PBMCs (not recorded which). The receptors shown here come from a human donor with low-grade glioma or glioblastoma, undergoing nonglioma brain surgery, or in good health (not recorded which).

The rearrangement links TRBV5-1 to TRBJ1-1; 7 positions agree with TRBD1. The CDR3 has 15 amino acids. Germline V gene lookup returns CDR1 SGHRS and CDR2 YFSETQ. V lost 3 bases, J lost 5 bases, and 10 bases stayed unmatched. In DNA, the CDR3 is TGCGCCAGCAGCTCTACAGGGGTAGTCGGTACTGAAGCTTTCTTT. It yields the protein CASSSTGVVGTEAFF. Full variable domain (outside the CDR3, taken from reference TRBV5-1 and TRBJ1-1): KAGVTQTPRYLIKTRGQQVTLSCSPISGHRSVSWYQQTPGQGLQFLFEYFSETQRNKGNFPGRFSGRQFSNSRSEMNVSTLELGDSALYLCASSSTGVVGTEAFFGQGTRLTVV.

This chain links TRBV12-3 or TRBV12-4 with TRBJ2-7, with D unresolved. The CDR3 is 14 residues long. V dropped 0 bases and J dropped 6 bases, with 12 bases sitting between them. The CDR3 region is CASSLAVGRPEQYF. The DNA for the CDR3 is TGTGCCAGCAGTTTAGCGGTAGGACGTCCCGAGCAGTACTTC.

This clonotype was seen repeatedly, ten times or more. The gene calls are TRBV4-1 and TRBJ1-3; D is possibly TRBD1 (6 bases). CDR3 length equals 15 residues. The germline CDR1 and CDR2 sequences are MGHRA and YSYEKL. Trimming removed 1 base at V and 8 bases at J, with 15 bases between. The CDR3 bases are TGCGCCAGCAGCCAAGTGGGGGCAGAGAGGGACACCATATATTTT. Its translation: CASSQVGAERDTIYF.

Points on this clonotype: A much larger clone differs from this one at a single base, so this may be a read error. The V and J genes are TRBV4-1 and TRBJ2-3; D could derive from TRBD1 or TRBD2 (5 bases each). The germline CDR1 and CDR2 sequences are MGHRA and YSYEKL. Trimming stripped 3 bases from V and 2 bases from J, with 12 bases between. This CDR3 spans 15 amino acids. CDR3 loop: CASSHPGASTDTQYF. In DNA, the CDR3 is TGCGCCAGCAGCCACCCCGGGGCTTCCACAGATACGCAGTATTTT.

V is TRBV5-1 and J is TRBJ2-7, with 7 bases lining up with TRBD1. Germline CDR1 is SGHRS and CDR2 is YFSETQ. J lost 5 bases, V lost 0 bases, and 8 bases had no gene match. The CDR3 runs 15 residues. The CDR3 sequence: CASSLATGLVDEQYF. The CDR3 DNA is TGCGCCAGCAGCTTGGCGACAGGGTTGGTCGACGAGCAGTACTTC. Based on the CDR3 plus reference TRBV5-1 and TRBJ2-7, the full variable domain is KAGVTQTPRYLIKTRGQQVTLSCSPISGHRSVSWYQQTPGQGLQFLFEYFSETQRNKGNFPGRFSGRQFSNSRSEMNVSTLELGDSALYLCASSLATGLVDEQYFGPGTRLTVT.

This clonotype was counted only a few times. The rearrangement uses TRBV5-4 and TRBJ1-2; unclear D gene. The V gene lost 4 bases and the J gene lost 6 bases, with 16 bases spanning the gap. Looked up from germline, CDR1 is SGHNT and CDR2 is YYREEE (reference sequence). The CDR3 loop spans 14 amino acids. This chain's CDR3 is CASSENQESNGYTF. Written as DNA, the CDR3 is TGTGCCAGCAGCGAAAACCAAGAAAGTAATGGCTACACCTTC.

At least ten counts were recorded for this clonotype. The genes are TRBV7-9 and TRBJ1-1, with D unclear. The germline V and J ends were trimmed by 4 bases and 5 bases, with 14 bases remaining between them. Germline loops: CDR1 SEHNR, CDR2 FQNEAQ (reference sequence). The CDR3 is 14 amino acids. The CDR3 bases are TGTGCCAGCAGCTCCGTTTCGGGCCCAACTGAAGCTTTCTTT. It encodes CASSSVSGPTEAFF.

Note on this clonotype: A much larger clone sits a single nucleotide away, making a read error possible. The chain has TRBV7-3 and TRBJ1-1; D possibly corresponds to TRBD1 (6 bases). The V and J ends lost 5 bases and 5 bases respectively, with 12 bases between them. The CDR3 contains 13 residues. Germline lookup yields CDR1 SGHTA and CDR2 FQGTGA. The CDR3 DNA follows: TGTGCCAGCAGCCTTACACAGGGAACTGAAGCTTTCTTT. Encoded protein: CASSLTQGTEAFF.

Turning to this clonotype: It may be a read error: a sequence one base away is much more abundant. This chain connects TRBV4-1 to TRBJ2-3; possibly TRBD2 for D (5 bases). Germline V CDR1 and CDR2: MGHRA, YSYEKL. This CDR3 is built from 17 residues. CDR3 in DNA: TGCGCCAGCAGCCACGGATCTCCTAGCAGTAGCACAGATAAGCAGTATTTT. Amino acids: CASSHGSPSSSTDKQYF.

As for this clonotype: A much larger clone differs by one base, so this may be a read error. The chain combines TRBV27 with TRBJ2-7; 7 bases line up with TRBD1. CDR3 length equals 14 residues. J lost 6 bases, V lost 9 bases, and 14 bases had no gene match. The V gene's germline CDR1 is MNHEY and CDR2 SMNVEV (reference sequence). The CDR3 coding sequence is TGTGCCAGTCCTTCCGGGACAGTGAAGGCCGAGCAGTACTTC. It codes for CASPSGTVKAEQYF.

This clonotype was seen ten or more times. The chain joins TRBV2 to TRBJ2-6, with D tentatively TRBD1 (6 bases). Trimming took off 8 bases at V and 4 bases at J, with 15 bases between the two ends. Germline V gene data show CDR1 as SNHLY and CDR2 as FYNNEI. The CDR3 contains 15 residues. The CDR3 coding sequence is TGTGCCAGCCTGGACAGAGGTACCGGGGCCAACGTCCTGACTTTC. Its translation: CASLDRGTGANVLTF.

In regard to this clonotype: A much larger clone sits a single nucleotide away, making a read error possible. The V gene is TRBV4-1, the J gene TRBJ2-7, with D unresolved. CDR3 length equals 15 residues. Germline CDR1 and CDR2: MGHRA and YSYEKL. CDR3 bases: TGCGCCAGCATCCAAGGTGTAGCAGGTACCTACGAGCAGTACTTC. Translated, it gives CASIQGVAGTYEQYF.

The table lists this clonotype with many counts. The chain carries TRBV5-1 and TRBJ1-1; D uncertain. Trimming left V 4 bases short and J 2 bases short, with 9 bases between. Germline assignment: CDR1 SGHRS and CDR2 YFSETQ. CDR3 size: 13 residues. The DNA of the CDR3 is TGCGCCAGCAGCGCGGCGGGTAACACTGAAGCTTTCTTT. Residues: CASSAAGNTEAFF. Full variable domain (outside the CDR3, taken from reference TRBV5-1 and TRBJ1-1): KAGVTQTPRYLIKTRGQQVTLSCSPISGHRSVSWYQQTPGQGLQFLFEYFSETQRNKGNFPGRFSGRQFSNSRSEMNVSTLELGDSALYLCASSAAGNTEAFFGQGTRLTVV.

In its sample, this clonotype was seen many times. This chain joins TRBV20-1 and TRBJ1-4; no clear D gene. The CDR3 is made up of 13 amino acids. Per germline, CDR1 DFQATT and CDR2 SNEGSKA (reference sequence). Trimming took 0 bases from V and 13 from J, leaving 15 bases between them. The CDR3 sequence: CSARDAGKNVLFF. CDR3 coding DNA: TGCAGTGCTAGAGATGCTGGCAAAAACGTACTGTTTTTT.

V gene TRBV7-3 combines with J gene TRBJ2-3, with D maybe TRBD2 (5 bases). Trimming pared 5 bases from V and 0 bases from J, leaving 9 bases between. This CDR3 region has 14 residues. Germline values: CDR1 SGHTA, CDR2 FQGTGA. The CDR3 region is CASSPTGSTDTQYF. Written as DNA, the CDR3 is TGTGCCAGCAGCCCTACGGGAAGCACAGATACGCAGTATTTT.

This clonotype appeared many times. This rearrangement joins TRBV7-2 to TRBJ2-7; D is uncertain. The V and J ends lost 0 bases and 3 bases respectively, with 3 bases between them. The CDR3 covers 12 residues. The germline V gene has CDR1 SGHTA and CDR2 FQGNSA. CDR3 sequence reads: CASSLANYEQYF. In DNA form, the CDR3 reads TGTGCCAGCAGCTTAGCGAACTACGAGCAGTACTTC.

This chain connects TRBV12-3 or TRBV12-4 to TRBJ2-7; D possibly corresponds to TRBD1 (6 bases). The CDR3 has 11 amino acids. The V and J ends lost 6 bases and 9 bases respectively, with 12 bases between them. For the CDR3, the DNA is TGTGCCAGCAGACAGGGATTCGGGCAGTACTTC. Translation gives CASRQGFGQYF.

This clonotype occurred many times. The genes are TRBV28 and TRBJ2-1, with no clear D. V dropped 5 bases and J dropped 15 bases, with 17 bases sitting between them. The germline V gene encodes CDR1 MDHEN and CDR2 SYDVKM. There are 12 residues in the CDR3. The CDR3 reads CASSPPERTSFF. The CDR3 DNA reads TGTGCCAGCAGTCCCCCCGAGAGGACGTCGTTCTTC.

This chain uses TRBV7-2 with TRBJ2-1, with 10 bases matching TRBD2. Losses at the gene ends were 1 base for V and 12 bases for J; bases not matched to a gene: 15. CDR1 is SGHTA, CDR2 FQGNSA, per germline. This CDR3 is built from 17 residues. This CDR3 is CASSLVLAGSGTDTQFF. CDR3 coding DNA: TGTGCCAGCAGCTTAGTACTAGCGGGATCGGGGACAGATACGCAGTTCTTC. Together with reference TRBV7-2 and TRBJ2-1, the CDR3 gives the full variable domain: GAGVSQSPSNKVTEKGKDVELRCDPISGHTALYWYRQSLGQGLEFLIYFQGNSAPDKSGLPSDRFSAERTGGSVSTLTIQRTQQEDSAVYLCASSLVLAGSGTDTQFFGPGTRLTVL.

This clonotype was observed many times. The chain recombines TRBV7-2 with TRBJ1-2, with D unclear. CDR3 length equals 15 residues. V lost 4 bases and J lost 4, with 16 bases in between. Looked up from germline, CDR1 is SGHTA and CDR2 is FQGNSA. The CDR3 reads CASSSTAWDPYGYTF. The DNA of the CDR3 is TGTGCCAGCAGCTCTACCGCGTGGGATCCCTATGGCTACACCTTC.

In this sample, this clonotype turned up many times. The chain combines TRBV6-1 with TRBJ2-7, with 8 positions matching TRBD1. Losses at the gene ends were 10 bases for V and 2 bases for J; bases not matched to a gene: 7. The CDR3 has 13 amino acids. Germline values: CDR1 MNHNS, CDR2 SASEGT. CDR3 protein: CATQDRATYEQYF. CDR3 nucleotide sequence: TGTGCCACCCAGGACAGGGCCACCTACGAGCAGTACTTC.

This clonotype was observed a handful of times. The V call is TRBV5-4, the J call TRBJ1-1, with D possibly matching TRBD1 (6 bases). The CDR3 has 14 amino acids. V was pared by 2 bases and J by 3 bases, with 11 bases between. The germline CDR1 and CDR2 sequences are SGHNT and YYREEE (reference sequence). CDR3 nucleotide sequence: TGTGCCAGCAGCTTAGAAAGGGGGGACACTGAAGCTTTCTTT. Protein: CASSLERGDTEAFF.

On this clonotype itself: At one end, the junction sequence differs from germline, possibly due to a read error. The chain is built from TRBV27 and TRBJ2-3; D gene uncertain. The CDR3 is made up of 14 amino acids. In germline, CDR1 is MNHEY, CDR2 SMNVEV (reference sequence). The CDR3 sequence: CASSVDPVTDTRYF. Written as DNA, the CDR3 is TGTGCCAGCAGCGTAGACCCAGTAACAGATACGCGGTATTTT.

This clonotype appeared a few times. This CDR3 is CASRVSADTQYF. The CDR3 coding sequence is TGTGCCAGCAGAGTCTCGGCAGATACGCAGTATTTT. The rearrangement uses TRBV5-6 and TRBJ2-3, with D uncertain. With 5 bases removed from V and 4 bases from J, the gap between germline ends came to 8 bases. Germline values: CDR1 SGHDT, CDR2 YYEEEE. There are 12 residues in the CDR3.

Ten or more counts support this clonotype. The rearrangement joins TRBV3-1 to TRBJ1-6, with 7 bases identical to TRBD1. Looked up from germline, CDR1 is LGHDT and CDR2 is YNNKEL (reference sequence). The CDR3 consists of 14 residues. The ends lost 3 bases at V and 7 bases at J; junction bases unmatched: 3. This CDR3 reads CASSHGTENSPLHF. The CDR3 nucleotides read TGTGCCAGCAGCCACGGGACAGAAAATTCACCCCTCCACTTT.

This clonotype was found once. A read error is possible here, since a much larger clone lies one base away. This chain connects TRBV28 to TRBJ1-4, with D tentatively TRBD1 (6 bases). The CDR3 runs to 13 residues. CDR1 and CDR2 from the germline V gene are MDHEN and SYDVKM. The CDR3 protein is CAIGRGRGEKLSF. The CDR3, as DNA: TGTGCCATTGGGAGGGGGAGAGGGGAAAAACTGTCTTTT.